The rows below give T cell receptor beta chains drawn from one sample of a study of blood T cell repertoires in COVID-19. Clones were sequenced by immunoSEQ multiplex PCR, and TCRdb holds only the in-frame ones, with some missing. The table lists tens of thousands of clones, over 70% of them singletons. Source material: peripheral blood. The receptor source for this set is a man in his forties or fifties with active or convalescent COVID-19. The CDR3 runs from the conserved cysteine through the conserved F or W. A D gene is named only where the DNA matches it firmly. Clone sizes are given selectively: once, few, many, or a class where the clone is expanded.

TRBV19	NA	TRBJ1-2	NA	TGTGCCAGTAGCACATCCGGGGGAACCATGGGCTATGGCTACACCTTC	CASSTSGGTMGYGYTF
TRBV6-5	NA	TRBJ1-5	few	TGTGCCAGCAGGGCCGTTGGCAATCAGCCCCAGCATTTT	CASRAVGNQPQHF
TRBV6-5	TRBD1	TRBJ1-1	NA	TGTGCCAGCAGCAGGGGGGAAAACACTGAAGCTTTCTTT	CASSRGENTEAFF
TRBV5-3	NA	TRBJ2-1	NA	TGTGCCAGAAGCTTGTCCGCACAGGGTCCCGTTTCCTACAATGAGCAGTTCTTC	CARSLSAQGPVSYNEQFF
TRBV3-1/TRBV3-2	NA	TRBJ2-3	NA	TGTGCCAGCAGCCACCACACAGATACGCAGTATTTT	CASSHHTDTQYF
TRBV19	TRBD1	TRBJ2-3	few	TGTGCCAGTAGTATAGAGGGCAGGGGGTTCACAGATACGCAGTATTTT	CASSIEGRGFTDTQYF
TRBV7-2	TRBD1	TRBJ2-5	few	TGTGCCAGCAGCTCACTAGGGACAGCTCAAGAGACCCAGTACTTC	CASSSLGTAQETQYF
TRBV30	TRBD2	TRBJ2-7	NA	TGTGCCTGGAGTGTGCAGGGAGGGGAGCAGTACTTC	CAWSVQGGEQYF
TRBV4-3	TRBD2	TRBJ2-1	NA	TGCGCCAGCAGCCAAGAAAGTACGGGGGGGTCCTCCTACAATGAGCAGTTCTTC	CASSQESTGGSSYNEQFF
TRBV4-1	NA	TRBJ1-5	many	TGCGCCAGCAGCCGAACGGGGAATAGCAATCAGCCCCAGCATTTT	CASSRTGNSNQPQHF